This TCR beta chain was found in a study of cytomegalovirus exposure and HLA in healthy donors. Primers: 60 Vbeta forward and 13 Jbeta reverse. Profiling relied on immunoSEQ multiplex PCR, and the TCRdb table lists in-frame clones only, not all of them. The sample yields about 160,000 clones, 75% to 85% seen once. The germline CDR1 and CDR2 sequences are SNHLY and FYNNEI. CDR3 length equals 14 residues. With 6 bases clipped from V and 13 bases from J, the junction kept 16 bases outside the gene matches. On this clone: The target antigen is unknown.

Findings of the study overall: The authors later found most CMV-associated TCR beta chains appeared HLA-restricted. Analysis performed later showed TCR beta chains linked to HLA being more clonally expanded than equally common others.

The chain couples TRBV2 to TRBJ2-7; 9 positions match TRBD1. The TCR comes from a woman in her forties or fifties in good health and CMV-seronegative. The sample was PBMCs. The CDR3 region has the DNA TGTGCCAGCAGAACGTTGGGACAGGGAGTCCGCTCTTACTTC. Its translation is CASRTLGQGVRSYF.